A single sample is the source of the 13 T cell receptor beta chains below, sequenced in a study of CD8+ T cells in alopecia areata (dated by TCRdb to the late 2010s). Sample time point, as interpreted from the label and publication: baseline before oral tofacitinib. The library relied on the immunoSEQ multiplex PCR assay. For TCR sequencing, RNA was extracted from every sample and reverse transcribed into cDNA to serve as template. Sourced from immuneACCESS, this table was stored by TCRdb with only in-frame sequences that have V and J called. A share of the clones is absent; for the studies checked, an unresolved V gene accounts for under half, and the remainder has no known explanation. Within this sample are some 170,000 clones, with about 67% of them counted one time only. In total, the top ten clones hold roughly an eighth of the sample. Sequences were derived from CD8+ T cells sorted from blood, sampled at week 0. The receptor set was obtained from a human donor with alopecia areata.

The chain links TRBV6-5 to TRBJ1-2, with a possible D match to TRBD1 (5 bases). The CDR3 runs 16 residues. In germline, CDR1 is MNHEY, CDR2 SVGAGI. V gave up 0 bases and J gave up 8 bases, with 19 bases separating them. CDR3 in amino acids: CASSYSAGKLIWGYTF. The CDR3 nucleotides read TGTGCCAGCAGTTACTCGGCAGGGAAGTTAATATGGGGCTACACCTTC.

V is TRBV4-2 and J is TRBJ2-1, with TRBD2 as a possible D gene (5 bases). Germline V CDR1 and CDR2: LGHNA, YNFKEQ. V gave up 5 bases and J gave up 6 bases, with 14 bases separating them. This CDR3 comprises 14 residues. This chain's CDR3 is CASSSSGRGNEQFF. The CDR3 nucleotides are TGTGCCAGCAGCTCCTCCGGTCGGGGCAATGAGCAGTTCTTC.

Of note for this clone: The junction departs from germline at one end; a sequencing error may be responsible. The chain uses TRBV7-9 and TRBJ1-3; unclear D gene. This CDR3 is 11 amino acids long. Germline values: CDR1 SEHNR, CDR2 FQNEAQ (reference sequence). The CDR3 loop is CASSLVQDESF. DNA for the CDR3: TGTGCCAGCAGCTTAGTCCAGGACGAGTCTTTT.

This clone was seen a few times. This sequence joins TRBV4-1 and TRBJ1-1; D is uncertain. Trimming took 1 base from V and 0 from J, leaving 6 bases between them. This CDR3 is 14 amino acids long. Germline V CDR1 and CDR2: MGHRA, YSYEKL. The CDR3 nucleotides read TGCGCCAGCAGCCAAGGCCCTTTGAACACTGAAGCTTTCTTT. This gives the protein CASSQGPLNTEAFF.

This chain joins TRBV29-1 and TRBJ2-5, with TRBD2 matching over 9 bases. CDR1 is SQVTM, CDR2 ANQGSEA, per germline. Losses at the gene ends were 0 bases for V and 4 bases for J; bases not matched to a gene: 6. The CDR3 has 15 residues. The CDR3 bases are TGCAGCGTTGAAGACGGGCGGGGGGGCGGAGAGACCCAGTACTTC. Protein product: CSVEDGRGGGETQYF.

The chain is built from TRBV27 and TRBJ2-7; 9 bases are shared with TRBD1. Per the germline V gene, CDR1 is MNHEY and CDR2 is SMNVEV (reference sequence). J lost 3 bases, V lost 5 bases, and 8 bases had no gene match. The CDR3 consists of 15 residues. The CDR3 reads CASSTTGTGIYEQYF. The CDR3 DNA reads TGTGCCAGCAGTACGACCGGGACAGGGATCTACGAGCAGTACTTC.

The chain combines TRBV30 with TRBJ2-7, with D possibly matching TRBD2 (5 bases). Germline V CDR1 and CDR2: GTSNPN, SVGIG (reference sequence). Trimming left V 0 bases short and J 1 base short, with 7 bases between. CDR3 size: 13 residues. The CDR3 region has the DNA TGTGCCTGGAGTGTCGGGATGTCCTACGAGCAGTACTTC. Translated, it gives CAWSVGMSYEQYF.

V usage is TRBV13 and J usage is TRBJ2-2, with D hard to call. The CDR3 spans 12 residues. The V end lost 5 bases, the J end lost 6 bases, and 7 bases lay between the germline ends. The germline gives CDR1 PRHDT, CDR2 FYEKMQ (reference sequence). The CDR3 DNA follows: TGTGCCAGCAGCCGAACTGCCGGGGAGCTGTTTTTT. It translates to CASSRTAGELFF.

V is TRBV10-3 and J is TRBJ1-4; maybe TRBD1 (5 bases). The length of the CDR3 is 14 residues. V was trimmed by 4 bases and J by 8 bases, leaving 14 bases between them. The germline V gene encodes CDR1 ENHRY and CDR2 SYGVKD. DNA for the CDR3: TGTGCCATCAGTGGAGGGGTTGGGGAAGAAAAACTGTTTTTT. Its protein product is CAISGGVGEEKLFF.

The chain joins TRBV15 to TRBJ1-1; TRBD1 might be the D (6 bases). The CDR3 contains 16 residues. Germline V gene lookup returns CDR1 LNHNV and CDR2 YYDKDF (reference sequence). The ends were cut back, 5 bases at V and 1 base at J, with 17 bases in the middle. The CDR3 DNA is TGTGCCACCAGCCGAACTAGGGGGGGTACGAACACTGAAGCTTTCTTT. Encoded protein: CATSRTRGGTNTEAFF. Supplemented by reference TRBV15 and TRBJ1-1, the full variable domain reads DAMVIQNPRYQVTQFGKPVTLSCSQTLNHNVMYWYQQKSSQAPKLLFHYYDKDFNNEADTPDNFQSRRPNTSFCFLDIRSPGLGDTAMYLCATSRTRGGTNTEAFFGQGTRLTVV.

The chain has TRBV5-6 and TRBJ2-5; the D gene could be TRBD1 or TRBD2 (5 bases each). The CDR3 sequence is 14 residues long. V shed 4 bases and J shed 4 bases, with 14 bases lying between them. CDR1 is SGHDT, CDR2 YYEEEE, per germline. CDR3 region: CASSSGPGGETQYF. CDR3 in DNA: TGTGCCAGCAGCAGCGGACCTGGGGGAGAGACCCAGTACTTC.

This clone occurred a few times. J is TRBJ1-1 and V is TRBV9; the D gene is possibly TRBD1 (5 bases). Per the germline V gene, CDR1 is SGDLS and CDR2 is YYNGEE. The CDR3 extends over 15 amino acids. With 0 bases removed from V and 4 bases from J, the gap between germline ends came to 13 bases. CDR3 amino acids: CASSVVGDRRTEAFF. The CDR3 DNA reads as TGTGCCAGCAGCGTAGTGGGGGACCGTCGCACTGAAGCTTTCTTT.

Notes on this clone: At one boundary the junction diverges from the germline segment, which might be a read error. CDR3 residues: CASSRGVDQETQYF. The CDR3 DNA sequence: TGTGCCAGCAGCCGAGGGGTGGACCAGGAGACCCAGTACTTC. The chain employs TRBV4-2 and TRBJ2-5, with D perhaps assigned TRBD1 or TRBD2 (5 bases each). This CDR3 comprises 14 residues. Per the germline V gene, CDR1 is LGHNA and CDR2 is YNFKEQ.